This TCR beta chain is drawn from a study of glioma-infiltrating T cells after dendritic cell vaccination. On the study more broadly: Three intradermal dendritic cell vaccine injections were given every two weeks.

Primers: 60 V beta forward and 13 J beta reverse. TCRdb's copy holds only in-frame clones and misses some; the assay was immunoSEQ multiplex PCR. Counted here are around 67,000 clones, 80% to 85% occurring once; the ten biggest clones make up around 8%. Germline V gene sequence: CDR1 MGHRA, CDR2 YSYEKL. The trim removed 4 bases at V and 5 bases at J, leaving 7 bases unmatched. The CDR3 sequence is 14 residues long. Fresh-frozen tumor tissue and more than two years of survival data were available for all. Blood PBMC samples: pre-vaccination, two weeks post third vaccination, and at tumor progression. This clonotype originated in a human donor with glioblastoma. The rearrangement links TRBV4-1 to TRBJ1-2, with 7 nucleotides matching TRBD1. The sample here was blood, taken before dendritic cell vaccination. The CDR3 sequence: CASSLPGTAYGYTF. DNA for the CDR3: TGCGCCAGCAGCCTCCCCGGGACAGCATATGGCTACACCTTC.